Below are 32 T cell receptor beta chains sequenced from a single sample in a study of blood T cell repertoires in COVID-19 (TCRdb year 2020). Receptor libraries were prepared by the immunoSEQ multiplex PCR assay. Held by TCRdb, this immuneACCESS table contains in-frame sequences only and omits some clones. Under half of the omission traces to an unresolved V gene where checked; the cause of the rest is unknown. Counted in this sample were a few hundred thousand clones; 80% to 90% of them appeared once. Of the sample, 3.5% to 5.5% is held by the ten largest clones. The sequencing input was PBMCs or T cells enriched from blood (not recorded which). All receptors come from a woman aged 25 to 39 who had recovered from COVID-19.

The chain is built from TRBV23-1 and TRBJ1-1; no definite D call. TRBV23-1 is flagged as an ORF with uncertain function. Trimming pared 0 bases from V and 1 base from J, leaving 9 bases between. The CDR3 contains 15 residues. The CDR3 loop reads CASSQSLQTNTEAFF. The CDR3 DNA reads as TGCGCCAGCAGTCAATCGCTACAGACGAACACTGAAGCTTTCTTT.

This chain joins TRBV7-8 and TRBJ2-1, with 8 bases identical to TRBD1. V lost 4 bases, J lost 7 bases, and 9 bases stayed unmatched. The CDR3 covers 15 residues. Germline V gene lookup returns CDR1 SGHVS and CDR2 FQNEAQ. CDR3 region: CASSWTGSSLNEQFF. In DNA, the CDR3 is TGTGCCAGCAGCTGGACAGGGTCTTCCCTAAATGAGCAGTTCTTC. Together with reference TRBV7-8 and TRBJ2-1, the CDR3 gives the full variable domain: GAGVSQSPRYKVAKRGQDVALRCDPISGHVSLFWYQQALGQGPEFLTYFQNEAQLDKSGLPSDRFFAERPEGSVSTLKIQRTQQEDSAVYLCASSWTGSSLNEQFFGPGTRLTVL.

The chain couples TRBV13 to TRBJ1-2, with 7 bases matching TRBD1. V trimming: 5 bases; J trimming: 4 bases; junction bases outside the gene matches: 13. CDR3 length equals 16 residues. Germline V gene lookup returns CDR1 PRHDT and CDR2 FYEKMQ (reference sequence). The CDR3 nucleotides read TGTGCCAGCAGCCTTCGACAGGGCTTAGCAGGCTATGGCTACACCTTC. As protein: CASSLRQGLAGYGYTF. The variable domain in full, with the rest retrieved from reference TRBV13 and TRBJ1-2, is AAGVIQSPRHLIKEKRETATLKCYPIPRHDTVYWYQQGPGQDPQFLISFYEKMQSDKGSIPDRFSAQQFSDYHSELNMSSLELGDSALYFCASSLRQGLAGYGYTFGSGTRLTVV.

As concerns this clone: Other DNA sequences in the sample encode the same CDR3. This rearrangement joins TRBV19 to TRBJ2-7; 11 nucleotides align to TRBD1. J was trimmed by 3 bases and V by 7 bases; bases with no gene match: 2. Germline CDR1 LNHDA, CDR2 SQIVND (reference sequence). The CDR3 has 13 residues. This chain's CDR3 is CASKGQGVYEQYF. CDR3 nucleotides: TGTGCCAGTAAGGGACAGGGGGTCTACGAGCAGTACTTC.

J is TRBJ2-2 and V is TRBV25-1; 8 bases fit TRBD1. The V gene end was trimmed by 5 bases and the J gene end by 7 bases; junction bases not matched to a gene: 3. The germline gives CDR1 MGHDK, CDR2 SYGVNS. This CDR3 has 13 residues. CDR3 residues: CASSQGAGGELFF. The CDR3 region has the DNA TGTGCCAGCAGTCAGGGGGCCGGCGGGGAGCTGTTTTTT.

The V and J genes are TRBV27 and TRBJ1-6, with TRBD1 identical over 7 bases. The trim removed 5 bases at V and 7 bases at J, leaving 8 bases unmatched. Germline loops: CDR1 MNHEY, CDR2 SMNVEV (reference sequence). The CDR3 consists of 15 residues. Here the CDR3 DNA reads TGTGCCAGCAGTAGGAGGGGACAGCCGAATTCACCCCTCCACTTT. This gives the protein CASSRRGQPNSPLHF.

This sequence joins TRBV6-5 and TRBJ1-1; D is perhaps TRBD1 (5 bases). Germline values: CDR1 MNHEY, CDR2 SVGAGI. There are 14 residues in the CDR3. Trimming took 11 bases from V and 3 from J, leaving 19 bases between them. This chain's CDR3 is CAAHGGNSDTEAFF. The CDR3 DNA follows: TGTGCCGCGCACGGGGGGAATTCGGACACTGAAGCTTTCTTT.

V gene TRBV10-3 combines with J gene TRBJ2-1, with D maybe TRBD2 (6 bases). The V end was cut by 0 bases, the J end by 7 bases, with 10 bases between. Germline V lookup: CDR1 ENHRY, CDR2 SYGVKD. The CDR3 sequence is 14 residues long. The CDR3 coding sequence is TGTGCCATCAGTGAGTCGGGGCTAGCGAATGAGCAGTTCTTC. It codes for CAISESGLANEQFF.

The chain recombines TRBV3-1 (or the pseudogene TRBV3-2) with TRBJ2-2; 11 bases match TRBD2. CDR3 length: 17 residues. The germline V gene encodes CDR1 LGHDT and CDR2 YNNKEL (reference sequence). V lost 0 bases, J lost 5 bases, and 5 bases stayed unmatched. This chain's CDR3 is CASSQDMPSGRTGELFF. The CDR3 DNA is TGTGCCAGCAGCCAAGATATGCCTAGCGGGAGGACCGGGGAGCTGTTTTTT.

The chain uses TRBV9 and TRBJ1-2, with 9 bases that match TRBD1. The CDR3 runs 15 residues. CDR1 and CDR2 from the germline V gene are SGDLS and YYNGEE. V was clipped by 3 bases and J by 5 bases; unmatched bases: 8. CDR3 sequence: CASSARDRATYGYTF. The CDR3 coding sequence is TGTGCCAGCAGCGCTCGGGACAGGGCTACTTATGGCTACACCTTC.

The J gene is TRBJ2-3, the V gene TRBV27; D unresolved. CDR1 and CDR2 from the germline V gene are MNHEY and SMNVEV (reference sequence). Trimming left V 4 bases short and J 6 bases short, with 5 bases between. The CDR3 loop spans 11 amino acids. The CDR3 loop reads CASSSVDTQYF. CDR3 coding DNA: TGTGCCAGCAGTTCTGTCGATACGCAGTATTTT.

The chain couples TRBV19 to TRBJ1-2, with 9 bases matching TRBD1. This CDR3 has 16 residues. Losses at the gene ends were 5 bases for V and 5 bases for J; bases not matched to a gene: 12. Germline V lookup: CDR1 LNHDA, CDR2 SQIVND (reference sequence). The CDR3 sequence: CASSPPGQGGVYGYTF. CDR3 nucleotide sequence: TGTGCCAGTAGTCCTCCGGGACAGGGAGGGGTATATGGCTACACCTTC.

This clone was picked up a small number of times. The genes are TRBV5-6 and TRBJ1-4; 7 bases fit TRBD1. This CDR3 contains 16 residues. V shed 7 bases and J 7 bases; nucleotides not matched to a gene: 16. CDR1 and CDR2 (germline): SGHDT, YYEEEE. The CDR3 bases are TGTGCCAGCGGAGAGGCCCAGACAGGGCGAGTTGAAAAACTGTTTTTT. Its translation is CASGEAQTGRVEKLFF.

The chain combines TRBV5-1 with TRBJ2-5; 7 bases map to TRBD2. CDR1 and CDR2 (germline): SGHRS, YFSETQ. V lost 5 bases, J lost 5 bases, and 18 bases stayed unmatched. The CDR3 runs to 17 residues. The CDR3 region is CASSATGRLAGWETQYF. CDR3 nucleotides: TGCGCCAGCAGTGCTACCGGAAGACTAGCAGGGTGGGAGACCCAGTACTTC.

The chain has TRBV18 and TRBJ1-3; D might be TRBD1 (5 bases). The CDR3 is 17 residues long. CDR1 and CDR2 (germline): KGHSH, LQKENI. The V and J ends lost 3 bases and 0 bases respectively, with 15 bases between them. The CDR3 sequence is CASSPLQGQSSGNTIYF. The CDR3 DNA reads TGTGCCAGCTCACCTCTCCAGGGCCAAAGCTCTGGAAACACCATATATTTT. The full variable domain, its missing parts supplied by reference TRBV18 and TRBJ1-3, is NAGVMQNPRHLVRRRGQEARLRCSPMKGHSHVYWYRQLPEEGLKFMVYLQKENIIDESGMPKERFSAEFPKEGPSILRIQQVVRGDSAAYFCASSPLQGQSSGNTIYFGEGSWLTVV.

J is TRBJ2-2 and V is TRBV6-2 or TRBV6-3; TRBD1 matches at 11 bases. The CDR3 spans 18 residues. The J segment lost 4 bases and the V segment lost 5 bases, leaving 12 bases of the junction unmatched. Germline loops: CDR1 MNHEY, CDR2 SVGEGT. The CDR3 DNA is TGTGCCAGCAGTCGCTACGGGTCGGGGACAGGGGGCACCGGGGAGCTGTTTTTT. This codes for CASSRYGSGTGGTGELFF.

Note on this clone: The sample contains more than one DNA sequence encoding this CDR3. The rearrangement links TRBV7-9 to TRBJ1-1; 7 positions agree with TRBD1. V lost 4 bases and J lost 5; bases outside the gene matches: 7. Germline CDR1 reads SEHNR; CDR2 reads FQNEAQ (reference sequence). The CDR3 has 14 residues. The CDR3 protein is CASSSQGGGTEAFF. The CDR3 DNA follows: TGTGCCAGCAGCTCCCAGGGGGGTGGGACTGAAGCTTTCTTT. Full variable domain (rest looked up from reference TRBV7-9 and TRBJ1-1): DTGVSQNPRHKITKRGQNVTFRCDPISEHNRLYWYRQTLGQGPEFLTYFQNEAQLEKSRLLSDRFSAERPKGSFSTLEIQRTEQGDSAMYLCASSSQGGGTEAFFGQGTRLTVV.

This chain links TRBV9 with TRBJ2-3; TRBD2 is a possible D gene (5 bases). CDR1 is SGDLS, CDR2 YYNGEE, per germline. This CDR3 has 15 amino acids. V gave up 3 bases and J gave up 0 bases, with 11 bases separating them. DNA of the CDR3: TGTGCCAGCAGCGAGAGGGCTCAAAGCACAGATACGCAGTATTTT. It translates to CASSERAQSTDTQYF.

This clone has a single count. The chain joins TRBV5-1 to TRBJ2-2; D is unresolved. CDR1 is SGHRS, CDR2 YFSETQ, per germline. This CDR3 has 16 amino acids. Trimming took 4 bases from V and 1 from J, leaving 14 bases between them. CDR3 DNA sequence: TGCGCCAGCAGCCCCCAAATGGCTCAGAACACCGGGGAGCTGTTTTTT. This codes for CASSPQMAQNTGELFF.

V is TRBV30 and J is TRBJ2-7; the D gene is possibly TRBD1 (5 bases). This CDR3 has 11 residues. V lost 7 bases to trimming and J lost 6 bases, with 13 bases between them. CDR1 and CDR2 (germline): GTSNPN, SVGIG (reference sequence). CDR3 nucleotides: TGTGCCTCCCGCCAGGGAACCGAGCAGTACTTC. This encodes CASRQGTEQYF. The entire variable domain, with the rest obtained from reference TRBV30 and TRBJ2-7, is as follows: SQTIHQWPATLVQPVGSPLSLECTVEGTSNPNLYWYRQAAGRGLQLLFYSVGIGQISSEVPQNLSASRPQDRQFILSSKKLLLSDSGFYLCASRQGTEQYFGPGTRLTVT.

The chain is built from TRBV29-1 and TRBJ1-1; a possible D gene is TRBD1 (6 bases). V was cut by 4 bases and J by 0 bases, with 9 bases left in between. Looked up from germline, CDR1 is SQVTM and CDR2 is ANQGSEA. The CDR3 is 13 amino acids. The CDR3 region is CSVGRGLNTEAFF. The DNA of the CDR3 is TGCAGCGTTGGCAGGGGTTTGAACACTGAAGCTTTCTTT.

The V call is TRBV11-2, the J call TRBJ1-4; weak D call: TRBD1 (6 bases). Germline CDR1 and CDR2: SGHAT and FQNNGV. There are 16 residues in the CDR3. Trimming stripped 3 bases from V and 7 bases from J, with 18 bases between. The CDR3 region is CASSLAGAVPGEKLFF. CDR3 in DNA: TGTGCCAGCAGCTTGGCAGGGGCCGTCCCCGGTGAAAAACTGTTTTTT.

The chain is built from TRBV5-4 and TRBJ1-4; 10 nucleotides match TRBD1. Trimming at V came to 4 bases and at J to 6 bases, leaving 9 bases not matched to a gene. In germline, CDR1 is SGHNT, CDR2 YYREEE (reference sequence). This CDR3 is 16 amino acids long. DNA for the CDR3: TGTGCCAGCAGCCCCGTTTCCGGGACAGGGGATGAAAAACTGTTTTTT. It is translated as CASSPVSGTGDEKLFF. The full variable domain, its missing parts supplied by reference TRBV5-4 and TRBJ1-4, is ETGVTQSPTHLIKTRGQQVTLRCSSQSGHNTVSWYQQALGQGPQFIFQYYREEENGRGNFPPRFSGLQFPNYSSELNVNALELDDSALYLCASSPVSGTGDEKLFFGSGTQLSVL.

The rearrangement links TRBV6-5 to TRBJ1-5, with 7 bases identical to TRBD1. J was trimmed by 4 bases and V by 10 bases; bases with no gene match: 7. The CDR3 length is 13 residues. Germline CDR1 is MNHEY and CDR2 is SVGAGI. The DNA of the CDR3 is TGTGCCACCTCGACAGGGTCTAATCAGCCCCAGCATTTT. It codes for CATSTGSNQPQHF.

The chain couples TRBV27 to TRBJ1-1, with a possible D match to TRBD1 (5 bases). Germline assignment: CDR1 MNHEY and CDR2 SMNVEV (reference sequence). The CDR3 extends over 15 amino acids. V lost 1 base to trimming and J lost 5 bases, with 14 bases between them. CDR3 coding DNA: TGTGCCAGCAGTTTATTGCCAGGGAGGGAGACTGAAGCTTTCTTT. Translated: CASSLLPGRETEAFF.

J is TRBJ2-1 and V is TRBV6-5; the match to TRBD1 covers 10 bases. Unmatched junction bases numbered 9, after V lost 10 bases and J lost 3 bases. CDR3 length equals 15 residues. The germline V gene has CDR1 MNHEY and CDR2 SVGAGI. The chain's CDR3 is CATLAGTGDYNEQFF. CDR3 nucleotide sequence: TGTGCCACCTTAGCCGGGACAGGGGACTACAATGAGCAGTTCTTC.

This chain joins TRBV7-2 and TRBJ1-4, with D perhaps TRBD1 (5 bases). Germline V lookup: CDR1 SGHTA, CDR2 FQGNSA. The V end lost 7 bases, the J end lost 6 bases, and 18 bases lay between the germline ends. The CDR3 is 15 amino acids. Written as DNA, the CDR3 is TGTGCCAGCACGATGGGGGGGGGAGTGGATGAAAAACTGTTTTTT. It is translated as CASTMGGGVDEKLFF.

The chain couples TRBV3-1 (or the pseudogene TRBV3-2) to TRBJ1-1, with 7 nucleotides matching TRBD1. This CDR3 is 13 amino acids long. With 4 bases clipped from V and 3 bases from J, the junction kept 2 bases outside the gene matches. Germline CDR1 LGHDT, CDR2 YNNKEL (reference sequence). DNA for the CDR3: TGTGCCAGCAGCCGACAGGGTCACACTGAAGCTTTCTTT. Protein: CASSRQGHTEAFF.

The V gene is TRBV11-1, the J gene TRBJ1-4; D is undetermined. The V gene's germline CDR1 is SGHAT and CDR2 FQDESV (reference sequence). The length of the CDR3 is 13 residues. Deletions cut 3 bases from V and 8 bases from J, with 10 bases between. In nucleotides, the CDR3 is TGTGCCAGCAGCTTGAACAGCCGGGAAAAACTGTTTTTT. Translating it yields CASSLNSREKLFF.

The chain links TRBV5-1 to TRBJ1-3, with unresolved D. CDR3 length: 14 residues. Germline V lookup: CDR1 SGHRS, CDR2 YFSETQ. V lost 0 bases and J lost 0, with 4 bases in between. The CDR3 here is CASSLDISGNTIYF. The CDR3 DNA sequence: TGCGCCAGCAGCTTGGACATCTCTGGAAACACCATATATTTT. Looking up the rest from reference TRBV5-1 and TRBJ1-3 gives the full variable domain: KAGVTQTPRYLIKTRGQQVTLSCSPISGHRSVSWYQQTPGQGLQFLFEYFSETQRNKGNFPGRFSGRQFSNSRSEMNVSTLELGDSALYLCASSLDISGNTIYFGEGSWLTVV.

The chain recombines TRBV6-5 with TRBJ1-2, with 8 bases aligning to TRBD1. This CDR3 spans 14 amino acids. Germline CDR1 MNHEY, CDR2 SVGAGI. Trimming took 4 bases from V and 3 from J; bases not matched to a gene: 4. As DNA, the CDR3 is TGTGCCAGCAGTTTAGGACAGGGCTACTATGGCTACACCTTC. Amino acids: CASSLGQGYYGYTF.

As DNA, the CDR3 is TGTGCCAGCAGCTTAGGGGCTGGCAATGAGCAGTTCTTC. Its translation is CASSLGAGNEQFF. V is TRBV7-3 and J is TRBJ2-1; tentatively, D is TRBD1 (5 bases). Trimming shortened V by 2 bases and J by 6 bases, and 8 bases separated the two germline ends. This CDR3 contains 13 residues. CDR1 is SGHTA and CDR2 is FQGTGA in the germline V gene.